A selection of T cell receptor beta chains follows, all from one sample in a study of OX40 agonist ivuxolimab in advanced cancers. The assay was immunoSEQ multiplex PCR, and TCRdb's table has in-frame clones only and misses some. Of about 44,000 clones listed, roughly 80% are singletons. The sample was CD4+ or CD8+ T cells sorted from blood, taken in a trial of the OX40 agonist ivuxolimab. These receptors came from an adult with an advanced solid tumor such as melanoma, head and neck, liver or kidney cancer. CDR3s include the opening cysteine and the closing phenylalanine or tryptophan. Each record gives: D gene, J gene, V gene, clone size, CDR3 protein, CDR3 DNA. A D gene is named only where the DNA matches it firmly. For some rows the clone size is stated as once, few or many, or as a class when expanded; others skip it.

>NA|TRBJ1-4|TRBV6-1|medium-sized
CASRDWTAQGEKLFF
TGTGCCAGCAGGGACTGGACAGCTCAAGGTGAAAAACTGTTTTTT
>NA|TRBJ2-1|TRBV7-7|NA
CASSFSSYNEQFF
TGTGCTAGCAGTTTCAGCTCCTACAATGAGCAGTTCTTC
>NA|TRBJ2-3|TRBV5-4|NA
CASSLSPTDTQYF
TGTGCCAGCAGCTTGTCACCCACAGATACGCAGTATTTT
>NA|TRBJ1-5|TRBV28|NA
CASSFGAGMNQPQHF
TGTGCCAGCAGTTTCGGGGCGGGGATGAATCAGCCCCAGCATTTT
>TRBD1|TRBJ1-5|TRBV18|NA
CASSPRGGNQPQHF
TGTGCCAGCTCACCCAGGGGGGGCAATCAGCCCCAGCATTTT
>TRBD2|TRBJ2-7|TRBV5-1|NA
CASRWTSGSYYEQYF
TGCGCCAGCAGATGGACTAGCGGGAGCTACTACGAGCAGTACTTC
>TRBD1|TRBJ2-7|TRBV4-1|NA
CASSQVPTTGGFHEQYF
TGCGCCAGCAGCCAAGTCCCTACGACAGGGGGCTTCCACGAGCAGTACTTC
>TRBD2|TRBJ2-7|TRBV10-1|NA
CASSESGLAYEQYF
TGCGCCAGCAGTGAGTCCGGACTAGCGTACGAGCAGTACTTC
>NA|TRBJ2-3|TRBV5-1|NA
CASSGSGGRGTQYF
TGCGCCAGCAGCGGTAGTGGAGGACGAGGTACGCAGTATTTT
>NA|TRBJ1-1|TRBV5-1|NA
CASSLVAGTSEAFF
TGCGCCAGCAGCTTGGTTGCGGGGACGTCTGAAGCTTTCTTT
>TRBD2|TRBJ2-7|TRBV11-2|once
CASSGQASGSGSYEQYF
TGTGCCAGCAGTGGGCAGGCTAGCGGGAGTGGGTCCTACGAGCAGTACTTC
>TRBD1|TRBJ2-7|TRBV6-1|NA
CASSAGGASPHEQYF
TGTGCCAGCAGTGCAGGGGGCGCGAGCCCCCACGAGCAGTACTTC
>TRBD1|TRBJ2-7|TRBV19|NA
CASSRSTGPYEQYF
TGTGCCAGTAGCCGATCGACAGGGCCCTACGAGCAGTACTTC
>NA|TRBJ2-5|TRBV10-3|NA
CAISSLGPFGGQETQYF
TGTGCCATCTCGAGTCTCGGTCCTTTCGGGGGACAAGAGACCCAGTACTTC
>NA|TRBJ2-7|TRBV7-9|NA
CASSFLQGGEQYF
TGTGCCAGCAGCTTTCTCCAGGGGGGCGAGCAGTACTTC
>NA|TRBJ1-1|TRBV6-1|NA
CASKWDLNTEAFF
TGTGCCAGCAAATGGGACCTGAACACTGAAGCTTTCTTT
>NA|TRBJ1-1|TRBV5-5|NA
CASSLEGNTEAFF
TGTGCCAGCAGCTTGGAGGGGAACACTGAAGCTTTCTTT
>TRBD1|TRBJ2-3|TRBV5-1|NA
CASSLGGTGGFDTQYF
TGCGCCAGCAGCTTGGGTGGGACAGGGGGCTTCGATACGCAGTATTTT
>NA|TRBJ1-6|TRBV27|few
CASSPAGLNSPLHF
TGTGCCAGCAGCCCCGCAGGGCTGAATTCACCCCTCCACTTT
>NA|TRBJ2-1|TRBV30|NA
CAWSPLGGLSSYNEQFF
TGTGCCTGGAGTCCCCTTGGAGGGTTAAGCTCCTACAATGAGCAGTTCTTC
>NA|TRBJ1-1|TRBV28|NA
CASSFSTEAFF
TGTGCCAGCAGTTTTAGTACTGAAGCTTTCTTT
>TRBD2|TRBJ2-2|TRBV18|once
CASSPPRLALNTGELFF
TGTGCCAGCTCACCACCACGACTAGCTTTGAACACCGGGGAGCTGTTTTTT
>NA|TRBJ1-4|TRBV10-1|NA
CASSVTGKEKLFF
TGCGCCAGCAGTGTAACAGGGAAGGAAAAACTGTTTTTT
>NA|TRBJ2-7|TRBV19|NA
CASSIGQLEQYF
TGTGCCAGTAGTATCGGACAGCTCGAGCAGTACTTC
>TRBD1|TRBJ1-1|TRBV18|NA
CASSPGQGALNTEAFF
TGTGCCAGCTCACCGGGACAGGGGGCTCTGAACACTGAAGCTTTCTTT
>NA|TRBJ2-2|TRBV10-3|NA
CAISGNTGELFF
TGTGCCATCAGTGGTAACACCGGGGAGCTGTTTTTT
>NA|TRBJ1-5|TRBV28|NA
CASSDLGGNNQPQHF
TGTGCCAGCAGCGACCTGGGAGGAAACAATCAGCCCCAGCATTTT
>NA|TRBJ1-1|TRBV27|NA
CASSPNPWGDTEAFF
TGTGCCAGCAGCCCTAATCCATGGGGGGACACTGAAGCTTTCTTT
>NA|TRBJ2-1|TRBV12-5|NA
CASGVGRSEQFF
TGTGCTAGTGGTGTTGGCAGGAGCGAGCAGTTCTTC
>NA|TRBJ2-1|TRBV5-1|NA
CASSHSGTTYNEQFF
TGCGCCAGCAGCCATAGCGGAACGACCTACAATGAGCAGTTCTTC
>NA|TRBJ1-2|TRBV7-9|NA
CASRARGYTF
TGTGCCAGCCGCGCTCGGGGCTACACCTTC
>NA|TRBJ2-5|TRBV27|NA
CASRPGKQFKETQYF
TGTGCCAGCAGACCAGGGAAGCAATTTAAAGAGACCCAGTACTTC
>NA|TRBJ1-3|TRBV30|few
CAWSVGGNTIYF
TGTGCCTGGAGTGTAGGAGGAAACACCATATATTTT
>NA|TRBJ2-7|TRBV28|NA
CASSSQGLFPYEQYF
TGTGCCAGCAGTTCCCAGGGACTCTTCCCCTACGAGCAGTACTTC
>NA|TRBJ1-1|TRBV7-2|NA
CASSSQVMNTEAFF
TGTGCCAGCAGCTCACAGGTAATGAACACTGAAGCTTTCTTT
>TRBD1|TRBJ1-1|TRBV7-9|NA
CASSFDRAATEAFF
TGTGCCAGCAGCTTTGACAGGGCGGCCACTGAAGCTTTCTTT
>NA|TRBJ1-5|TRBV6-6|NA
CASSYAPGGLVQPQHF
TGTGCCAGCAGTTACGCCCCCGGGGGGTTGGTTCAGCCCCAGCATTTT